This TCR beta chain was identified in a study of T-cell memory formation after mild COVID-19. The CDR3 contains 13 residues. Trimming shortened V by 7 bases and J by 4 bases, and 13 bases separated the two germline ends. TCRdb reprocessed the 5' RACE reads via MiXCR and lists one record per CDR3 protein. The sample lists some 320,000 distinct CDR3 sequences; approximately 15% were seen once. The receptor was derived from a man younger than 35 who had mild COVID-19 (a few samples of this study predate the infection). Cell type and time point are not known. The sequenced sample consisted of PBMCs or a T cell subset sorted from them (not recorded which). The V call is TRBV12-3 or TRBV12-4, the J call TRBJ1-1; D gene uncertain. The CDR3 sequence is CASTSAPGTEAFF. CDR3 DNA sequence: TGTGCCAGCACCTCAGCTCCTGGCACTGAAGCTTTCTTT.